One TCR beta chain is described in this entry. CDR1 is MNHEY, CDR2 SMNVEV, per germline (reference sequence). The CDR3 is 18 residues long. Between the trimmed V and J ends, which lost 0 bases and 3 bases, there was a span of 18 bases. The second PCR ran about 6 to 11 cycles with a sample-barcoded 5' primer and J-beta primers. TCRdb independently ran MiXCR on the 5' RACE reads; one entry per CDR3 protein. The sample contains 630,000 or so distinct CDR3 sequences, roughly 31% of which appear only once. The entry originates in a study of blood T cells in healthy people across ages. The receptor comes from a woman at least 80 years old in good health. The sequenced material came from blood. The chain joins TRBV27 to TRBJ1-5, with D possibly TRBD1 on 6 matching bases. This chain's CDR3 is CASSLSYGGGGTNQPQHF. In DNA form, the CDR3 reads TGTGCCAGCAGTTTATCATACGGGGGCGGTGGGACCAATCAGCCCCAGCATTTT.